The 28 T cell receptor delta chains below were found in one sample sequenced in a study of delta chains in infants with herpesvirus infections. TCR cDNA was made from PBMC RNA with gamma- and delta-chain-specific primers. TCRdb used CATT to re-call clones from the RT-PCR reads. The sample has approximately 500 delta-chain clones; roughly 50% are singletons. Sequenced here: peripheral blood, sampled at time point 3 of longitudinal follow-up. The receptors stem from a human donor who was a Ugandan infant, either HIV-exposed or HIV-unexposed (not recorded which).

This clone turned up a few times. Written as DNA, the CDR3 is TGTGCCTGTGACACCGTGGATGAGATGGGGGATAAGAAACTCATCTTT. Its protein product is CACDTVDEMGDKKLIF. The chain recombines TRDV2 with TRDJ1, with 9 bases fitting TRDD3. Germline assignment: CDR1 GEAIGNYY and CDR2 EKD. This CDR3 spans 16 amino acids. Losses at the gene ends were 0 bases for V and 8 bases for J; bases not matched to a gene: 12.

On this clone: The protein held in TCRdb is that of a much larger clone and does not match this DNA's translation at residue 3, likely because of a read error; the protein shown is translated from the DNA. The chain recombines TRDV2 with TRDJ1; 10 nucleotides match TRDD3. CDR1 and CDR2 from the germline V gene are GEAIGNYY and EKD. This CDR3 is 15 amino acids long. The CDR3 DNA is TGTGCCCGTGACACCTGGGGGATAGGAGGCGATAAACTCATCTTT. Residues: CARDTWGIGGDKLIF.

This clone was observed a handful of times. A far larger clone is one nucleotide away, so this likely arose from a read error. This chain connects TRDV2 to TRDJ1; TRDD3 agrees at 11 bases. Trimming cost V 2 bases and J 4 bases; bases outside gene matches: 17. The CDR3 covers 19 residues. The germline gives CDR1 GEAIGNYY, CDR2 EKD. CDR3 amino acids: CACDSTPVLLGDNNDKLIF. CDR3 in DNA: TGTGCCTGTGACAGTACGCCTGTCCTACTGGGGGATAATAACGATAAACTCATCTTT.

Concerning this clone itself: Since a much larger clone is just one base distant, this may be a read error. Within the sample, other DNA sequences also encode this same CDR3. The chain combines TRDV1 with TRDJ2; 7 bases agree with TRDD3. This CDR3 has 22 residues. The germline V gene encodes CDR1 TSWWSYY and CDR2 QGS. J gave up 4 bases and V 1 base, and 24 bases lay outside the gene matches. The CDR3 DNA reads TGTGCTCTTGGGGAACCGCCTGTTCAGTTCCTGGGTGGGGGACCCTCGACAGCACAACTCTTCTTT. This gives the protein CALGEPPVQFLGGGPSTAQLFF.

Worth noting for this clone: A far larger clone is only one base removed, so a read error is likely. The CDR3 nucleotides read TGTGCTCATGGGGACGTTGGCCTTCCTAACTGGGGGATACGAGGTGCTGATAAACTCATCTTT. It translates to CAHGDVGLPNWGIRGADKLIF. V is TRDV1 and J is TRDJ1; TRDD3 aligns across 13 bases. The CDR3 runs to 21 residues. From germline, CDR1 is TSWWSYY and CDR2 QGS.

This clone is labeled as large. V gene TRDV2 combines with J gene TRDJ3, with 13 nucleotides matching TRDD3. Germline assignment: CDR1 GEAIGNYY and CDR2 EKD. J gave up 3 bases and V 3 bases, and 13 bases lay outside the gene matches. CDR3 length: 21 residues. CDR3 coding DNA: TGTGCCTGTGACGCCCTTATACTGGGGGATACGCTAAACTGGGACACCCGACAGATGTTTTTC. Translating it yields CACDALILGDTLNWDTRQMFF.

For this clone: The translation of this DNA and the TCRdb protein of a much larger clone differ at residue 6, probably owing to a read error; the protein shown here is translated from the DNA. The chain recombines TRDV2 with TRDJ3; no reliable D call. The germline gives CDR1 GEAIGNYY, CDR2 EKD. V gave up 0 bases and J gave up 0 bases, with 11 bases separating them. CDR3 size: 18 residues. For the CDR3, the DNA is TGTGCCTGTGACACCGAGGAGATGAGCTCCTGGGACACCCGACAGATGTTTTTC. Protein: CACDTEEMSSWDTRQMFF.

To note about this clone: This probably arose from a read error, given a far larger clone one base away. V usage is TRDV1 and J usage is TRDJ1; 9 bases agree with TRDD3. The CDR3 runs 22 residues. Germline lookup yields CDR1 TSWWSYY and CDR2 QGS. After removal of 5 bases from V and 3 bases from J, the junction contained 28 bases not matched to a gene. The CDR3 loop reads CALGSHSLWGIGKGFRADKLIF. As DNA, the CDR3 is TGTGCTCTTGGGTCCCACTCGCTCTGGGGGATCGGAAAGGGGTTCCGGGCCGATAAACTCATCTTT.

Concerning this clone itself: The protein given by TCRdb reflects a much larger clone and differs at residue 4 from this DNA's translation, likely from a read error; the protein shown is the DNA's translation. This chain uses TRDV1 with TRDJ1, with D perhaps TRDD3 (5 bases). The length of the CDR3 is 17 residues. CDR1 TSWWSYY and CDR2 QGS come from the germline V gene. V lost 9 bases and J lost 10, with 33 bases in between. The CDR3 DNA is TGTGCTCTCGATCCCCGGGAAACCGAGCGTACTGGAAGAGGACTCATCTTT. Its protein product is CALDPRETERTGRGLIF.

This clone was detected once. With only one base between it and a far larger clone, this is likely a read error. The sample has other DNA sequences that encode this CDR3 too. The genes are TRDV2 and TRDJ1; D is unclear. The CDR3 is 15 amino acids. Germline V gene sequence: CDR1 GEAIGNYY, CDR2 EKD. The CDR3 sequence is CACDTVQERADKLIF. CDR3 DNA sequence: TGTGCCTGTGACACGGTTCAGGAGAGGGCCGATAAACTAATCTTT.

Regarding this clone: The protein given by TCRdb reflects a much larger clone and differs at residue 13 from this DNA's translation, likely from a read error; the protein shown is the DNA's translation. V gene TRDV3 combines with J gene TRDJ1; 7 positions agree with TRDD3. CDR3 size: 17 residues. The germline CDR1 and CDR2 sequences are TVYSNPD and GDNSRS (reference sequence). This CDR3 reads CASSDIRGYGYTGKLIF. The CDR3 bases are TGTGCCTCCTCCGATATCCGGGGATATGGGTACACCGGTAAACTCATCTTT.

The chain employs TRDV1 and TRDJ1; TRDD2 matches 9 bases. The CDR3 has 19 amino acids. V lost 0 bases to trimming and J lost 0 bases; unmatched junction nucleotides: 11. Germline V lookup: CDR1 TSWWSYY, CDR2 QGS. CDR3 DNA sequence: TGTGCTCTTGGGGAACTACCTTCCTACGGCGGAACTTACACCGATAAACTCATCTTT. Translation gives CALGELPSYGGTYTDKLIF.

By share, this clone counts as medium-sized (0.01 to 0.1%). Just one base apart from a much larger clone, this may be a read error. This chain links TRDV2 with TRDJ1; D ambiguous. This CDR3 has 15 residues. Germline CDR1 reads GEAIGNYY; CDR2 reads EKD. Deletions cut 2 bases from V and 4 bases from J, with 16 bases between. CDR3 sequence reads: CACDRLSGGRDKLIF. The CDR3 bases are TGTGCCTGTGACAGACTTTCGGGAGGACGCGATAAACTCATCTTT.

This clone ranks as large (0.1 to 1%). In the same sample, other DNA sequences code for this CDR3. V is TRDV2 and J is TRDJ3, with D possibly matching TRDD3 (6 bases). Trimming stripped 3 bases from V and 0 bases from J, with 14 bases between. The CDR3 spans 18 residues. Germline assignment: CDR1 GEAIGNYY and CDR2 EKD. The CDR3 DNA sequence: TGTGCCTGTGACGCCTGGGGCAGTAGCTCCTGGGACACCCGACAGATGTTTTTC. It specifies CACDAWGSSSWDTRQMFF.

By share of the sample, this clone is large. In the same sample, other DNA sequences code for this CDR3. The chain links TRDV1 to TRDJ1; D possibly corresponds to TRDD3 (9 bases). V lost 3 bases and J lost 0, with 29 bases in between. The length of the CDR3 is 21 residues. In germline, CDR1 is TSWWSYY, CDR2 QGS. CDR3 DNA: TGTGCTCTTGGGGAGAGCCTTCCTAGTAGCTGGGGGATCCGGTACACCGATAAACTCATCTTT. Amino acids: CALGESLPSSWGIRYTDKLIF.

Comment on this clone: A read error likely explains why the TCRdb protein, taken from a much larger clone, differs from this DNA's translation at residue 13; the protein shown is translated from the DNA. The V and J genes are TRDV2 and TRDJ1; the match to TRDD3 covers 10 bases. The germline V gene encodes CDR1 GEAIGNYY and CDR2 EKD. The CDR3 runs to 18 residues. Trimming cost V 3 bases and J 4 bases; bases outside gene matches: 16. CDR3 sequence reads: CACDSLLRLGDIYDKLIF. The CDR3 coding sequence is TGTGCCTGTGACTCCCTTCTCCGGCTGGGGGATATATACGATAAACTCATCTTT.

On this clone: This likely stems from a read error, as it lies one base from a far larger clone. This chain connects TRDV2 to TRDJ3, with 13 bases matching TRDD3. Losses at the gene ends were 3 bases for V and 3 bases for J; bases not matched to a gene: 13. The V gene's germline CDR1 is GEAIGNYY and CDR2 EKD. The CDR3 runs to 21 residues. The CDR3 DNA reads TGTGCCTGTGACGCCCTTATACTGGGGGATACGATAAACTGGGACACCCGACAGATGTTTTTC. Protein: CACDALILGDTINWDTRQMFF.

In the case of this clone: This may arise from a read error, as a much more abundant clone is one base away. This chain uses TRDV2 with TRDJ1, with TRDD3 identical over 9 bases. CDR1 GEAIGNYY and CDR2 EKD come from the germline V gene. The V segment lost 6 bases and the J segment 6 bases; nucleotides outside the gene matches: 16. This CDR3 has 16 amino acids. The CDR3 nucleotides are TGTGCCTGTCTTATTTACTGGGGGACCCGAACCAATAAACTCATCTTT. It is translated as CACLIYWGTRTNKLIF.

Only one count was recorded for this clone. The TCRdb record carries a much larger clone's protein, which differs from this DNA's translation at residue 8; a read error is the likely cause, and the protein listed here is the DNA translation. The CDR3 DNA is TGTGCCTGTGACGCTCTAAGGGTCACCGATAAACTCATCTTT. It yields the protein CACDALRVTDKLIF. The chain couples TRDV2 to TRDJ1; D call uncertain. Germline V gives CDR1 GEAIGNYY, CDR2 EKD. This CDR3 spans 14 amino acids. Between the trimmed V and J ends, which lost 3 bases and 1 base, there was a span of 11 bases.

As regards this clone: Since a much larger clone is just one base distant, this may be a read error. The CDR3 is CACDAILGDPNLIF. DNA for the CDR3: TGTGCCTGTGACGCTATACTGGGGGACCCAAATCTCATCTTT. The genes are TRDV2 and TRDJ1, with 9 bases fitting TRDD3. CDR1 and CDR2 from the germline V gene are GEAIGNYY and EKD. J was trimmed by 11 bases and V by 3 bases; bases with no gene match: 12. The CDR3 is 14 amino acids.

Comment on this clone: With only one base between it and a far larger clone, this is likely a read error. This rearrangement joins TRDV1 to TRDJ1, with 8 bases matching TRDD3. V shed 5 bases, J shed 0 bases, and the junction held 23 bases outside the gene matches. In germline, CDR1 is TSWWSYY, CDR2 QGS. The CDR3 has 21 residues. CDR3 bases: TGTGCTCTTGGGCCCATAAGGGCCCACGGTTGCTGGGGGACTAACACCGATAAACTCATCTTT. Amino acid sequence: CALGPIRAHGCWGTNTDKLIF.

This clone was found a few times. It is likely a read error: a sequence one base away is far more abundant. Other nucleotide sequences from this sample produce the same CDR3. The chain has TRDV1 and TRDJ1, with unresolved D. Germline values: CDR1 TSWWSYY, CDR2 QGS. The CDR3 is 17 amino acids. V was cut by 3 bases and J by 5 bases, with 22 bases left in between. The DNA of the CDR3 is TGTGCTCTTGGGGATTCTTCGTCCCATCCCGCCGGGGATAAACTCATCTTT. It specifies CALGDSSSHPAGDKLIF.

This clone is deemed medium-sized. The chain is built from TRDV2 and TRDJ2; 7 bases agree with TRDD3. The trim removed 0 bases at V and 0 bases at J, leaving 6 bases unmatched. From germline, CDR1 is GEAIGNYY and CDR2 EKD. CDR3 length: 17 amino acids. CDR3 amino acids: CACDTVGGLALTAQLFF. The CDR3 DNA follows: TGTGCCTGTGACACCGTTGGGGGACTTGCTTTGACAGCACAACTCTTCTTT.

This clone is labeled as medium-sized (0.01 to 0.1%). The J gene is TRDJ2, the V gene TRDV1, with 11 bases identical to TRDD3. This CDR3 contains 21 residues. The germline V gene encodes CDR1 TSWWSYY and CDR2 QGS. The trim removed 2 bases at V and 2 bases at J, leaving 16 bases unmatched. CDR3 DNA sequence: TGTGCTCTTGGGGAAAGCGGGTGCCGGAGAGCTGGGGGATACTTGACAGCACAACTCTTCTTT. It codes for CALGESGCRRAGGYLTAQLFF.

Regarding this clone: Since a far larger clone is one base different, this is likely a read error. The sample contains more than one DNA sequence encoding this CDR3. This rearrangement joins TRDV1 to TRDJ1; D not resolved. Germline lookup yields CDR1 TSWWSYY and CDR2 QGS. The V and J ends lost 2 bases and 2 bases respectively, with 21 bases between them. This CDR3 is 18 amino acids long. The CDR3 DNA reads TGTGCTCTTGGGGAATTACGTGAGGGCCCCCGCAGGACCGATAAACTCATCTTT. Translation: CALGELREGPRRTDKLIF.

The rearrangement joins TRDV1 to TRDJ1, with TRDD3 matching 13 bases. The V segment lost 2 bases and the J segment 2 bases; nucleotides outside the gene matches: 17. CDR1 is TSWWSYY and CDR2 is QGS in the germline V gene. The CDR3 has 21 amino acids. CDR3 sequence reads: CALGEDLLQRTGGYETDKLIF. As DNA, the CDR3 is TGTGCTCTTGGGGAAGACCTCCTACAACGTACTGGGGGATACGAGACCGATAAACTCATCTTT.

This clone turned up a few times. A read error is likely here: a far larger clone is one base away. The V call is TRDV3, the J call TRDJ1; 13 bases align to TRDD3. The CDR3 has 19 amino acids. Germline CDR1 and CDR2: TVYSNPD and GDNSRS (reference sequence). The CDR3 coding sequence is TGTGCCTTAATTCCTAACTGGGGGATACGGCCCCTGTACACCGGTAAACTCATCTTT. It yields the protein CALIPNWGIRPLYTGKLIF.

In this sample, this clone is large (0.1 to 1%). Other nucleotide sequences in the sample specify the same CDR3. The chain carries TRDV2 and TRDJ1, with 7 bases identical to TRDD3. CDR1 is GEAIGNYY, CDR2 EKD, per germline. The V gene end was trimmed by 2 bases and the J gene end by 0 bases; junction bases not matched to a gene: 11. The CDR3 covers 17 residues. CDR3 nucleotides: TGTGCCTGTGACATCTGGGGGCCGGGGACTTACACCGATAAACTCATCTTT. This gives the protein CACDIWGPGTYTDKLIF.